The 11 T cell receptor beta chains in this list originate from one sample, sequenced in a study of T cell responses to AZD1222 COVID-19 vaccine. Produced via immunoSEQ multiplex PCR; TCRdb's table is partial and in-frame only. The sample consists of fewer than 200,000 clones, about 87% of them appearing once. The sequences come from peripheral blood, collected on day 0 of AZD1222 vaccination. These receptors were collected from an adult in good health.

The sample holds one count of this clone. J is TRBJ1-3 and V is TRBV2, with D unresolved. V lost 3 bases and J lost 4, with 13 bases in between. The CDR3 runs to 15 residues. Looked up from germline, CDR1 is SNHLY and CDR2 is FYNNEI. The CDR3 is CASSEGSGLGNTIYF. The CDR3 DNA follows: TGTGCCAGCAGTGAGGGGTCAGGCCTCGGAAACACCATATATTTT.

This rearrangement joins TRBV30 to TRBJ2-1; 8 bases are a match to TRBD1. Germline CDR1 GTSNPN, CDR2 SVGIG (reference sequence). This CDR3 has 14 residues. V lost 5 bases, J lost 4 bases, and 7 bases stayed unmatched. CDR3: CAWVQGGRYNEQFF. CDR3 nucleotides: TGTGCCTGGGTACAGGGGGGAAGGTACAATGAGCAGTTCTTC.

The chain employs TRBV28 and TRBJ1-2; no clear D. The V end lost 4 bases, the J end lost 7 bases, and 7 bases lay between the germline ends. Germline V CDR1 and CDR2: MDHEN, SYDVKM. The CDR3 is 11 amino acids. In nucleotides, the CDR3 is TGTGCCAGCAGTTCTCCCTTTGGCTACACCTTC. Its translation: CASSSPFGYTF.

The rearrangement uses TRBV19 and TRBJ1-1; possible D gene TRBD1, 6 bases. CDR3 size: 15 residues. V was trimmed by 8 bases and J by 2 bases, leaving 18 bases between them. CDR1 is LNHDA and CDR2 is SQIVND in the germline V gene (reference sequence). The CDR3: CASGTEGGINTEAFF. The CDR3 DNA reads as TGTGCCAGTGGAACGGAAGGGGGAATAAACACTGAAGCTTTCTTT.

The chain employs TRBV10-2 and TRBJ2-1; 14 positions match TRBD2. The V and J ends lost 5 bases and 8 bases, in that order; junction bases with no gene match: 5. This CDR3 is 15 amino acids long. Germline V gene data show CDR1 as WSHSY and CDR2 as SAAADI. DNA of the CDR3: TGCGCCAGCAGTCAGACTAGCGGGGGGGTTGATGAGCAGTTCTTC. Translation gives CASSQTSGGVDEQFF.

The chain carries TRBV5-1 and TRBJ1-2; 8 nucleotides match TRBD1. This CDR3 comprises 16 residues. CDR1 SGHRS and CDR2 YFSETQ come from the germline V gene. V was clipped by 7 bases and J by 2 bases; unmatched bases: 13. The CDR3 reads CASSRELQGGNYGYTF. CDR3 nucleotides: TGCGCCAGCTCGAGAGAACTACAGGGGGGAAACTATGGCTACACCTTC.

The chain employs TRBV9 and TRBJ2-5; no clear D gene. CDR3 size: 13 residues. Trimming stripped 0 bases from V and 2 bases from J, with 5 bases between. Germline V gene data show CDR1 as SGDLS and CDR2 as YYNGEE. The CDR3 DNA follows: TGTGCCAGCAGCGTAGGTACTCAAGAGACCCAGTACTTC. Protein: CASSVGTQETQYF.

Written as DNA, the CDR3 is TGTGCCAGCAGCCGGGGACAGCAACCTTACAATGAGCAGTTCTTC. Translated: CASSRGQQPYNEQFF. The rearrangement joins TRBV7-3 to TRBJ2-1; 7 bases align to TRBD1. The germline V gene has CDR1 SGHTA and CDR2 FQGTGA. V dropped 5 bases and J dropped 4; count of bases not matched to a gene: 8. The CDR3 spans 15 residues.

This chain connects TRBV15 to TRBJ2-5, with 12 nucleotides matching TRBD2. Germline V lookup: CDR1 LNHNV, CDR2 YYDKDF (reference sequence). The V and J ends lost 9 bases and 2 bases, in that order; junction bases with no gene match: 4. The CDR3 runs to 14 residues. Here the CDR3 DNA reads TGTGCCACTAGACTAGCGGGAGAGCAAGAGACCCAGTACTTC. Protein: CATRLAGEQETQYF.

The rearrangement links TRBV27 to TRBJ2-3; 12 nucleotides match TRBD2. The CDR3 loop spans 16 amino acids. Unmatched junction bases numbered 6, after V lost 4 bases and J lost 4 bases. The germline gives CDR1 MNHEY, CDR2 SMNVEV (reference sequence). The CDR3 region is CASSSASGGAADTQYF. CDR3 DNA sequence: TGTGCCAGCAGTTCAGCTAGCGGGGGGGCCGCAGATACGCAGTATTTT.

This chain joins TRBV19 and TRBJ2-3; D could derive from TRBD1 or TRBD2 (5 bases each). The germline V and J ends were trimmed by 2 bases and 1 base, with 13 bases remaining between them. The germline V gene encodes CDR1 LNHDA and CDR2 SQIVND (reference sequence). The length of the CDR3 is 16 residues. The CDR3 sequence: CASSINPGAGTDTQYF. CDR3 DNA sequence: TGTGCCAGTAGTATAAATCCCGGGGCGGGCACAGATACGCAGTATTTT.